The 11 T cell receptor beta chains in this list originate from one sample, sequenced in a study of T cell responses to AZD1222 COVID-19 vaccine. The method was immunoSEQ multiplex PCR; TCRdb's version includes in-frame clones alone and lacks a portion of them. This sample has around 100,000 clones, with approximately 87% found just once. The sample was peripheral blood, taken on day 0 of AZD1222 vaccination. The receptor set was obtained from an adult in good health.

The chain recombines TRBV6-4 with TRBJ2-2; D remains unclear. V shed 4 bases and J shed 6 bases, with 18 bases lying between them. This CDR3 contains 16 residues. The germline gives CDR1 MRHNA, CDR2 SNTAGT. The CDR3, as DNA: TGTGCCAGCAGTGCTACCGACGGCGTAATGGCCGGGGAGCTGTTTTTT. This translates into CASSATDGVMAGELFF.

The chain employs TRBV27 and TRBJ2-1; 8 bases are a match to TRBD2. V lost 0 bases, J lost 5 bases, and 12 bases stayed unmatched. The CDR3 runs to 18 residues. The germline gives CDR1 MNHEY, CDR2 SMNVEV (reference sequence). The CDR3 here is CASSLSAPGLGVDNEQFF. Here the CDR3 DNA reads TGTGCCAGCAGTTTATCGGCACCGGGACTAGGAGTGGACAATGAGCAGTTCTTC.

CDR3 nucleotides: TGTGCCAGCAGCTTAGCCTCCGGGACGGACTATGGCTACACCTTC. Its translation: CASSLASGTDYGYTF. The chain combines TRBV7-9 with TRBJ1-2; D is perhaps TRBD1 (5 bases). The CDR3 runs 15 residues. Trimming took off 0 bases at V and 3 bases at J, with 11 bases between the two ends. The germline gives CDR1 SEHNR, CDR2 FQNEAQ (reference sequence).

The chain is built from TRBV6-6 and TRBJ2-1; TRBD2 matches at 9 bases. V shed 5 bases, J shed 4 bases, and the junction held 12 bases outside the gene matches. CDR3 length equals 17 residues. Germline V gene sequence: CDR1 MNHNY, CDR2 SVGAGI (reference sequence). The CDR3 spells CASSQPQRGAHYNEQFF. CDR3 DNA: TGTGCCAGCAGTCAGCCACAGCGGGGGGCCCATTACAATGAGCAGTTCTTC.

This chain uses TRBV12-3 or TRBV12-4 with TRBJ2-7; TRBD1 is a possible D gene (8 bases). Trimming took off 9 bases at V and 6 bases at J, with 18 bases between the two ends. The CDR3 extends over 13 amino acids. CDR3 coding DNA: TGTGCCAGTACGGGGGGACAGGCCCGCGAGCAGTACTTC. This gives the protein CASTGGQAREQYF.

The gene calls are TRBV10-3 and TRBJ1-2; D may be TRBD1 (6 bases). Germline V gene data show CDR1 as ENHRY and CDR2 as SYGVKD. V lost 6 bases, J lost 5 bases, and 13 bases lay in between. The CDR3 runs to 13 residues. The CDR3 spells CAISPQGTYGYTF. Written as DNA, the CDR3 is TGTGCCATCAGCCCCCAGGGGACATATGGCTACACCTTC.

The chain links TRBV18 to TRBJ2-1; TRBD2 is a possible D gene (5 bases). Germline values: CDR1 KGHSH, CDR2 LQKENI. The CDR3 sequence is 15 residues long. V was cut by 1 base and J by 9 bases, with 16 bases left in between. The CDR3 DNA reads TGTGCCAGCTCACCACGGGCTAGCCAAGAGGGTGAGCAGTTCTTC. Protein product: CASSPRASQEGEQFF.

The chain has TRBV29-1 and TRBJ1-1; 9 positions match TRBD1. Trimming cost V 5 bases and J 0 bases; bases outside gene matches: 1. Germline V CDR1 and CDR2: SQVTM, ANQGSEA. The CDR3 runs to 13 residues. CDR3 sequence reads: CSVWTGVNTEAFF. As DNA, the CDR3 is TGCAGCGTTTGGACAGGGGTGAACACTGAAGCTTTCTTT.

CDR3 nucleotide sequence: TGTGCCAGCAGCTTAAGTGGGTTGTACGAGCAGTACTTC. Encoded protein: CASSLSGLYEQYF. The chain combines TRBV7-8 with TRBJ2-7; D gene unclear. The CDR3 contains 13 residues. CDR1 SGHVS and CDR2 FQNEAQ come from the germline V gene. The V and J ends lost 2 bases and 4 bases respectively, with 9 bases between them.

The chain joins TRBV6-5 to TRBJ1-2; D not certain. V was shortened by 0 bases and J by 7 bases, with 15 bases between the two germline ends. CDR1 and CDR2 from the germline V gene are MNHEY and SVGAGI. This CDR3 comprises 15 residues. In DNA, the CDR3 is TGTGCCAGCAGTTACTCCCAGCATCCCAAAGGTGGCTACACCTTC. Its translation is CASSYSQHPKGGYTF.

This sequence joins TRBV10-3 and TRBJ2-3, with 8 nucleotides matching TRBD2. Germline V gene data show CDR1 as ENHRY and CDR2 as SYGVKD. The J segment lost 1 base and the V segment lost 10 bases, leaving 4 bases of the junction unmatched. The CDR3 contains 13 residues. The CDR3, as DNA: TGTGCCACCTGTAGCGGGGGCACAGATACGCAGTATTTT. This codes for CATCSGGTDTQYF.